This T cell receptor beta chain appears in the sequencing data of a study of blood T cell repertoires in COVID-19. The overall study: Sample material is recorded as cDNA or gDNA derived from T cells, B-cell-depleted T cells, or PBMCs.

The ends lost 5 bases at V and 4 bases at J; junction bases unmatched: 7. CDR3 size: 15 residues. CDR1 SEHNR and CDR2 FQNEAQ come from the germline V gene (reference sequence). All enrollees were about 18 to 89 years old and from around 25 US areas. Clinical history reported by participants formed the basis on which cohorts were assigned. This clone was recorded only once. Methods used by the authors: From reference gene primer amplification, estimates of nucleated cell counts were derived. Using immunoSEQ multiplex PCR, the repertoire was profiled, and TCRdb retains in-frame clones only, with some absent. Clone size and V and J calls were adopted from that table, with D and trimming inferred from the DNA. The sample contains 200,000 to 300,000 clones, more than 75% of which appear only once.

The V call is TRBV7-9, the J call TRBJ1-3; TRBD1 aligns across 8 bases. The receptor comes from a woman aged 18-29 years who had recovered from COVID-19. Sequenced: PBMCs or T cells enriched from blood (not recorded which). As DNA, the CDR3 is TGTGCCAGCAGCATCCAGGGGGCTATCGGAAACACCATATATTTT. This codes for CASSIQGAIGNTIYF.